A selection of T cell receptor beta chains follows, all from one sample in a study of early T cells in non-severe SARS-CoV-2 infection. TCRdb used MiXCR to reprocess the 5' RACE reads, holding one entry per CDR3 protein. The table records 43,000 or so distinct CDR3 sequences, 3% to 4% of them present only once. Source material: whole blood. Source of these receptors: an adult who was a healthcare worker with PCR-confirmed SARS-CoV-2 infection or an uninfected control (not recorded which). Both conserved end residues are part of each CDR3. D genes are given only for firm matches. The listing skips clone size in some rows; elsewhere it reads once, few, many or a size class.

D gene,J gene,V gene,clone size,CDR3 DNA,CDR3 protein
-,TRBJ1-2,TRBV2,many,TGTGCCAGCACAGGAGGGGCGGGGGCGAATAACTATGGCTACACCTTC,CASTGGAGANNYGYTF
TRBD1,TRBJ2-3,TRBV20-1,few,TGCAGTGCGGCCACAGGGGGCGCAAAAGATACGCAGTATTTT,CSAATGGAKDTQYF
-,TRBJ2-6,TRBV19,many,TGTGCCAGTACTCACGGCCAACGTGGGGCCAACGTCCTGACTTTC,CASTHGQRGANVLTF
-,TRBJ1-1,TRBV12-3/TRBV12-4,many,TGTGCCAGCAGCCGAGGAGGGGCGGTGAACACTGAAGCTTTCTTT,CASSRGGAVNTEAFF
-,TRBJ2-7,TRBV7-3,few,TGTGCCAGCAGCTTCGCCAGGGGTGACACCTACGAGCAGTACTTC,CASSFARGDTYEQYF
-,TRBJ2-3,TRBV20-1,few,TGCAGTGTAGGGCCTCGGACAGATACGCAGTATTTT,CSVGPRTDTQYF
-,TRBJ2-3,TRBV6-6,many,TGTGCCAGCAGCTTAACGAGGGATGATACGCAGTATTTT,CASSLTRDDTQYF
-,TRBJ2-3,TRBV5-4,few,TGTGCCAGCACCCAAGACCTGGGCACAGATACGCAGTATTTT,CASTQDLGTDTQYF
TRBD2,TRBJ2-1,TRBV4-1,-,TGCGCCAGCAGCCCGGGGACTAGCGGGGCAGGCTCCTACAATGAGCAGTTCTTC,CASSPGTSGAGSYNEQFF
-,TRBJ2-3,TRBV18,many,TGTGCCAGCTCACCGGGAGGCGAAGATACGCAGTATTTT,CASSPGGEDTQYF
TRBD2,TRBJ2-1,TRBV3-1,many,TGTGCCAGCAGCCAAGGGCGGGAGAGGTCCTACAATGAGCAGTTCTTC,CASSQGRERSYNEQFF
TRBD1,TRBJ1-1,TRBV6-2/TRBV6-3,many,TGTGCCAGCAGGACTACCGGACAGGTCATGAACACTGAAGCTTTCTTT,CASRTTGQVMNTEAFF
-,TRBJ2-3,TRBV7-9,many,TGTGCCAGCAGCTCTCCCAGGGGAACTAGCACAGATACGCAGTATTTT,CASSSPRGTSTDTQYF
TRBD1,TRBJ2-2,TRBV7-9,many,TGTGCCAGCAGCAAGGGACAGCCGACCGGGGAGCTGTTTTTT,CASSKGQPTGELFF
-,TRBJ2-5,TRBV18,many,TGTGCCAGCTCACCTCGGACAGCCTCTATGCTGCAAGAGACCCAGTACTTC,CASSPRTASMLQETQYF
-,TRBJ1-5,TRBV5-5,many,TGTGCCAGCAGCTTCTCGCAGGGAGGACGGCCCCAGCATTTT,CASSFSQGGRPQHF
TRBD2,TRBJ2-7,TRBV18,many,TGTGCCAGCTCACCAAAACGTAGCGGGCCGGCCACCTACGAGCAGTACTTC,CASSPKRSGPATYEQYF
-,TRBJ2-7,TRBV5-4,many,TGTGCCAGCAGCCTAGGGGTACACACCTCCTACGAGCAGTACTTC,CASSLGVHTSYEQYF
-,TRBJ1-6,TRBV7-2,many,TGTGCCAGCAGCCTCGCCCTGCCGAATTCACCCCTCCACTTT,CASSLALPNSPLHF
-,TRBJ2-2,TRBV9,many,TGTGCCTCCGAGAGAGGGGTCCGGTCCGGGGAGCTGTTTTTT,CASERGVRSGELFF
-,TRBJ1-6,TRBV2,-,TGTGCCAGCAGCCCCAGAATGGGTGTGAATTCACCCCTCCACTTT,CASSPRMGVNSPLHF
TRBD1,TRBJ1-1,TRBV10-3,many,TGTGCCATCAGCTCAGGGGGCCTTACTGAAGCTTTCTTT,CAISSGGLTEAFF
TRBD1,TRBJ2-7,TRBV30,many,TGTGCCTGGAGTAGGGGGACAGGGAACTACGAGCAGTACTTC,CAWSRGTGNYEQYF
TRBD1,TRBJ2-3,TRBV6-1,many,TGTGCCAGCAGGCTCCGACAGGGGTTCAGCACAGATACGCAGTATTTT,CASRLRQGFSTDTQYF
-,TRBJ2-5,TRBV11-2,-,TGTGCCAGCAGCTTATTGCCAGCCCAAGAGACCCAGTACTTC,CASSLLPAQETQYF
-,TRBJ2-7,TRBV10-2,few,TGCGCCAGCAGTGAGGGGGAGACAGTGACCTACGAGCAGTACTTC,CASSEGETVTYEQYF
TRBD2,TRBJ2-3,TRBV29-1,-,TGCAGCGCCCCCGTGGGAGCGGGGTCAGATACGCAGTATTTT,CSAPVGAGSDTQYF
TRBD1,TRBJ1-4,TRBV2,many,TGTGCCAGCAGGCTGGACAGGGGGGCTAATGAAAAACTGTTTTTT,CASRLDRGANEKLFF
-,TRBJ2-1,TRBV5-1,few,TGCGCCAGCAGCCTACAGGGTGGTAGGAGCAATGAGCAGTTCTTC,CASSLQGGRSNEQFF
-,TRBJ2-7,TRBV20-1,many,TGCAGTGCTGGCCCCACAGGGACCTACGAGCAGTACTTC,CSAGPTGTYEQYF
-,TRBJ2-4,TRBV12-3/TRBV12-4,-,TGTGCCAGCAGTTCTGAGCGGGTGGGTTCCCTAGCCAAAAACATTCAGTACTTC,CASSSERVGSLAKNIQYF
TRBD2,TRBJ2-1,TRBV7-2,medium-sized,TGTGCCAGCAGCCTGGGACTAGCGGGAGTGAATGAGCAGTTCTTC,CASSLGLAGVNEQFF
TRBD1,TRBJ1-6,TRBV28,many,TGTGCCAGCAGGGGACAGCCTAATTCACCCCTCCACTTT,CASRGQPNSPLHF
-,TRBJ1-1,TRBV6-2/TRBV6-3,-,TGTGCCAGCAGTTACCGGGACAAACCGGGTGAAGCTTTCTTT,CASSYRDKPGEAFF
-,TRBJ1-5,TRBV6-1,-,TGTGCCAGCAGCTCGACAGCGCTCAATCAGCCCCAGCATTTT,CASSSTALNQPQHF
-,TRBJ1-2,TRBV6-5,many,TGTGCCAGCAGCCTTTACCAGGGTAGTGGCTACACCTTC,CASSLYQGSGYTF
TRBD2,TRBJ2-3,TRBV11-2,-,TGTGCCAGCAGCTTAAGCCTAGCGGGGGTCTCAGATACGCAGTATTTT,CASSLSLAGVSDTQYF
-,TRBJ2-1,TRBV3-1,many,TGTGCCAGCAGCCAGGGACGGAGCTCCTACAATGAGCAGTTCTTC,CASSQGRSSYNEQFF
-,TRBJ1-4,TRBV27,many,TGTGCCAGCAGTGTGAGACCAGCGATGGGAAAACTGTTTTTT,CASSVRPAMGKLFF
-,TRBJ2-1,TRBV27,many,TGTGCCAGCAGTTTGGCACAGTTCAATGAGCAGTTCTTC,CASSLAQFNEQFF
TRBD1,TRBJ2-1,TRBV29-1,many,TGCAGCGCCAGACAGGGGGTTAGGAATGAGCAGTTCTTC,CSARQGVRNEQFF
-,TRBJ2-5,TRBV5-1,many,TGCGCCAGCAGCTCGGTCGACAGGCCAAGGGGAGAGACCCAGTACTTC,CASSSVDRPRGETQYF
TRBD2,TRBJ2-2,TRBV29-1,few,TGCAGCGCCCGAGGGACTAGCGGGAGTCCCGGCACCGGGGAGCTGTTTTTT,CSARGTSGSPGTGELFF
TRBD1,TRBJ2-1,TRBV24-1,many,TGTGCCACCAGTGATCAGGGACAGGGGACCTACAATGAGCAGTTCTTC,CATSDQGQGTYNEQFF
-,TRBJ2-5,TRBV10-2,many,TGCGCCAGCAGCCCCCTTTTTGAGACCCAGTACTTC,CASSPLFETQYF
-,TRBJ1-6,TRBV12-3/TRBV12-4,many,TGTGCCAGCAATGCCCGGGGGAGCATTAATTCACCCCTCCACTTT,CASNARGSINSPLHF
TRBD1,TRBJ2-2,TRBV7-8,-,TGTGCCAGCAGCCCACGTCGGACAGGGAACACCGGGGAGCTGTTTTTT,CASSPRRTGNTGELFF
-,TRBJ1-1,TRBV30,many,TGTGCCTGGACGAGGGACACTGAAGCTTTCTTT,CAWTRDTEAFF
-,TRBJ1-3,TRBV11-2,many,TGTGCCAGCAGCCAGTTCGGAAACACCATATATTTT,CASSQFGNTIYF
-,TRBJ1-1,TRBV6-6,many,TGTGCCAGCAGTATATCAGGGAACACTGAAGCTTTCTTT,CASSISGNTEAFF
TRBD1,TRBJ2-2,TRBV24-1,many,TGTGCCACCAGTGACGCTAGACAGGGAAACACCGGGGAGCTGTTTTTT,CATSDARQGNTGELFF
-,TRBJ2-1,TRBV2,many,TGTGCCAGCAATCCTCAGGCCGGGACAAACAATGAGCAGTTCTTC,CASNPQAGTNNEQFF
-,TRBJ1-3,TRBV18,many,TGTGCCAGCTCACCACAGGACGCACTCTCTGGAAACACCATATATTTT,CASSPQDALSGNTIYF
TRBD1,TRBJ2-1,TRBV6-5,-,TGTGCCAGCAGCTTAAGACAGGGAGCCCTCAATGAGCAGTTCTTC,CASSLRQGALNEQFF
-,TRBJ1-6,TRBV5-1,-,TGCGCCAGCAGCTTGGCCGCGGGGCAGTATAATTCACCCCTCCACTTT,CASSLAAGQYNSPLHF
-,TRBJ2-5,TRBV3-1,many,TGTGCCAGCAGGGAGGCAATAGGGACCCAGTACTTC,CASREAIGTQYF
TRBD2,TRBJ2-5,TRBV11-2,many,TGTGCCAGCAGCTTAAGCGGGGGGTACCAAGAGACCCAGTACTTC,CASSLSGGYQETQYF
-,TRBJ2-1,TRBV11-2,many,TGTGCCAGCAGCTACGGGACTTCCCACAATGAGCAGTTCTTC,CASSYGTSHNEQFF
-,TRBJ2-5,TRBV7-9,many,TGTGCCAGCAGCTTAGGTGACGGGGAAGAGACCCAGTACTTC,CASSLGDGEETQYF